This T cell receptor (beta chain) was documented in a study of cytomegalovirus exposure and HLA in healthy donors. Study findings and constraints: The classifier was said to identify cytomegalovirus status with high specificity and sensitivity.

This clone occurred once. Antigen: not known. CDR1 is SGHAT and CDR2 is FQNNGV in the germline V gene. The CDR3 contains 14 residues. V was pared by 3 bases and J by 3 bases, with 3 bases of the junction left unmatched. Assay used: immunoSEQ multiplex PCR; TCRdb lists only in-frame clones, some missing. The sample records 150,000 to 200,000 clones, around nine tenths being singletons. The donors were members of the validation cohort comprising some 120 subjects, separate from the roughly 690-subject first cohort. The sample was PBMCs. The chain combines TRBV11-2 with TRBJ2-7; 9 bases map to TRBD2. This sequence originates from a woman under 30 in good health and CMV-seropositive. CDR3 DNA sequence: TGTGCCAGCAGCTTTAGCGGGAGAGTCTACGAGCAGTACTTC. This encodes CASSFSGRVYEQYF.